This T cell receptor beta chain was sequenced during a study of blood T cell repertoires in COVID-19. Study in general: Italy, Spain and the United States were the sources of the convalescent and acute COVID-19 samples. T cells, B-cell-depleted T cells, or PBMCs supplied cDNA or gDNA.

For this clone: Other DNA sequences of this sample code for an identical CDR3.

The authors' processing: How many nucleated cells were present was estimated from reference gene primer amplification. Assay: immunoSEQ multiplex PCR; the TCRdb copy retains only in-frame clones and omits some. The D gene and trimming were derived from the DNA, and the V and J assignments and clone size from that table. The data hold some 230,000 clones, with about 85% observed a single time. Per germline, CDR1 SGDLS and CDR2 YYNGEE. With 0 bases clipped from V and 3 bases from J, the junction kept 1 base outside the gene matches. The CDR3 spans 15 residues. The receptor was derived from a man aged 50 or older who had recovered from COVID-19. The gene calls are TRBV9 and TRBJ2-3; 10 positions agree with TRBD2. Sequenced material: peripheral blood. CDR3 region: CASSVASGRTDTQYF. DNA for the CDR3: TGTGCCAGCAGCGTAGCTAGCGGGAGAACAGATACGCAGTATTTT.